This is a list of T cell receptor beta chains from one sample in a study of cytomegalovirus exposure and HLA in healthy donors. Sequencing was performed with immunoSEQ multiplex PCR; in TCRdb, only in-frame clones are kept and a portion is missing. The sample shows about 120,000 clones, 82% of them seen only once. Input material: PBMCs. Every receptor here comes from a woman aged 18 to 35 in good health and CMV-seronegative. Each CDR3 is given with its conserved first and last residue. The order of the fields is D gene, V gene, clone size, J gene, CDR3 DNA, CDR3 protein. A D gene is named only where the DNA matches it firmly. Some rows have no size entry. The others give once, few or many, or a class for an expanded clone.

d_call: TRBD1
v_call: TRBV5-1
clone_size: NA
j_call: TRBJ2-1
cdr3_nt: TGCGCCAGCAGCCCCGGACAGGGGTCCTACAATGAGCAGTTCTTC
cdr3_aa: CASSPGQGSYNEQFF

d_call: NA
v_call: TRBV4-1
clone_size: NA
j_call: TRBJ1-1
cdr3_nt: TGCGCCAGCAGTCGCAGGCGAGAGAACACTGAAGCTTTCTTT
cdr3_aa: CASSRRRENTEAFF

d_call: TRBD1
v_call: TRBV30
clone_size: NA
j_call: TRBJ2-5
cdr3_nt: TGTGCCTGGTCCCGATCAGGGGGCTTCCCAGAGACCCAGTACTTC
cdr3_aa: CAWSRSGGFPETQYF

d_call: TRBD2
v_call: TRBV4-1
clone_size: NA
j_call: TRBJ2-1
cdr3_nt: TGCGCCAGCAGCCAAGTCGATATGGGACTAGCGGGGGCGAATGAGCAGTTCTTC
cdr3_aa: CASSQVDMGLAGANEQFF

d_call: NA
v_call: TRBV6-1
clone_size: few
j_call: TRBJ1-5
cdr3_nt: TGTGCCAGCAGTGTGGGAGGAGCCTATCAGCCCCAGCATTTT
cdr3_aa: CASSVGGAYQPQHF

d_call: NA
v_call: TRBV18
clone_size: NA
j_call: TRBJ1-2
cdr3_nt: TGTGCCAGCTCACCGGCTAAGGGGCAGATATCCTACTATGGCTACACCTTC
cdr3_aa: CASSPAKGQISYYGYTF

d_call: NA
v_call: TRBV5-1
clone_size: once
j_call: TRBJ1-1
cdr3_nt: TGCGCCAGCAGCTTGACAGGGAACACTGAAGCTTTCTTT
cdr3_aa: CASSLTGNTEAFF

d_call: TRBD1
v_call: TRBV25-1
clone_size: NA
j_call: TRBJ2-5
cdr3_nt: TGTGCCAGCAGTGAAAGGGGACAGGGCCAAGAGACCCAGTACTTC
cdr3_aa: CASSERGQGQETQYF

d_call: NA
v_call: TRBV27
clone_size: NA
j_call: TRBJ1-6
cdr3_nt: TGTGCCAGCAGTCCTCAACAGGGCTCCTATAATTCACCCCTCCACTTT
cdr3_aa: CASSPQQGSYNSPLHF

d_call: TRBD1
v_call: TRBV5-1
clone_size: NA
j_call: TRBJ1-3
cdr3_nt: TGCGCCAGCAGTGGGACAGGAACACGCGGTCCGGGAAACACCATATATTTT
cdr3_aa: CASSGTGTRGPGNTIYF

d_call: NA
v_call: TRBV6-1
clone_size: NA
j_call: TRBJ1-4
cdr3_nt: TGTGCCAGCATGCCCCAGACTAATGAAAAACTGTTTTTT
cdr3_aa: CASMPQTNEKLFF

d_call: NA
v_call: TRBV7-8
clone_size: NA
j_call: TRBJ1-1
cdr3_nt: TGTGCCAGCAGCTTAGCGCAGTCAGAAGCTTTCTTT
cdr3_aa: CASSLAQSEAFF

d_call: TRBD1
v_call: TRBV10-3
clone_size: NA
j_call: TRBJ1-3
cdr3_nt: TGTGCCATCAGTGAGGCCGGGACAGGGGAAGGAAACACCATATATTTT
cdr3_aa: CAISEAGTGEGNTIYF

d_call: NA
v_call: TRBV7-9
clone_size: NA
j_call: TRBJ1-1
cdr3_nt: TGTGCCAGCAGCCCTTTGAACACTGAAGCTTTCTTT
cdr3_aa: CASSPLNTEAFF

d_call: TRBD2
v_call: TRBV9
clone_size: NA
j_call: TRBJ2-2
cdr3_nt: TGTGCCAGCAGCGTAGAGGGAGCGGGGGTGGGGAAAAAAATCAACACCGGGGAGCTGTTTTTT
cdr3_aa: CASSVEGAGVGKKINTGELFF

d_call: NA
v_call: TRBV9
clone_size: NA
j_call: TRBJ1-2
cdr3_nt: TGTGCCAGCAGCGTAGGTCCGGGTAACTATGGCTACACCTTC
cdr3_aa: CASSVGPGNYGYTF

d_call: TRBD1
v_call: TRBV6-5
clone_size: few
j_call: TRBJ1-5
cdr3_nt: TGTGCCAGCGCCCGGGACAGGGGAGGAAATCAGCCCCAGCATTTT
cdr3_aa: CASARDRGGNQPQHF

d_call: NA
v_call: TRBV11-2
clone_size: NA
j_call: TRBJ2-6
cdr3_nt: TGTGCCAGCAGCTTGGAACGGGGATCCACTGGGGCCAACGTCCTGACTTTC
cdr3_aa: CASSLERGSTGANVLTF

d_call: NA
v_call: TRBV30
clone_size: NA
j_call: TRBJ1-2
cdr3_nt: TGTGCCTGGAGTGGTTCCGGGGGCTATGGCTACACCTTC
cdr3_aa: CAWSGSGGYGYTF

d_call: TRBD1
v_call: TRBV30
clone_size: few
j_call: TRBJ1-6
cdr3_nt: TGTGCCTGGAGTGGCGGACAGGGGAATTCACCCCTCCACTTT
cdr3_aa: CAWSGGQGNSPLHF

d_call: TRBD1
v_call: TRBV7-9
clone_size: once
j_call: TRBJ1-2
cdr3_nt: TGTTCCAGCAGTTCCGTGACAGGGCATAACTATGGCTACACCTTC
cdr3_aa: CSSSSVTGHNYGYTF

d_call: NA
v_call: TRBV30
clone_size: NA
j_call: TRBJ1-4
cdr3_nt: TGTGCCTGGGGGAGTGCAGGGCACAGGGTGTTTTTT
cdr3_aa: CAWGSAGHRVFF

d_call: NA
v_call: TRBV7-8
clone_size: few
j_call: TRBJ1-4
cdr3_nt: TGTGCCAGCAGCCCGCGGGACTACAGGGTCTGGGAAAAACTGTTTTTT
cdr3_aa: CASSPRDYRVWEKLFF

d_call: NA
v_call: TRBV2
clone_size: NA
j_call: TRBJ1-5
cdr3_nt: TGTGCCAGCAGTCCCCAAATTCAGCCCCAGCATTTT
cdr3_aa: CASSPQIQPQHF

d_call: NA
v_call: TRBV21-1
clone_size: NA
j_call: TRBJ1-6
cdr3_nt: TGTGCCAGCAACGTCTCCGGGACAGGGGCGTATAATTCACCCCTCCACTTT
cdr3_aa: CASNVSGTGAYNSPLHF

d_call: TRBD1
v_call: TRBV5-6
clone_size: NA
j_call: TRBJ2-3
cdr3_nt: TGTGCCAGCAGATGGACAGGGGCAGATACGCAGTATTTT
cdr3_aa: CASRWTGADTQYF

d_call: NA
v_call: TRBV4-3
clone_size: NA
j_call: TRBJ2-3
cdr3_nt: TGCGCCAGCAGCCAAGGGGGCCCGCCGCTCACAGATACGCAGTATTTT
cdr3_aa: CASSQGGPPLTDTQYF

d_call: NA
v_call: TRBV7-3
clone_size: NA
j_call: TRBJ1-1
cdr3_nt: TGTGCCAGCAGCCAGACAGGGAACACTGAAGCTTTCTTT
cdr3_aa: CASSQTGNTEAFF

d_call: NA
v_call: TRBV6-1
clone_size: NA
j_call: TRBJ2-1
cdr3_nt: TGTGCCAGCAGTGAAGCAGGGGGAGCGAGTGAGCAGTTCTTC
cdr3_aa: CASSEAGGASEQFF

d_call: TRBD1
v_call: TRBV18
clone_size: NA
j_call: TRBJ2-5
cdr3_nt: TGTGCCAGCTCACCGGGACAGCAAGAGACCCAGTACTTC
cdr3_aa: CASSPGQQETQYF

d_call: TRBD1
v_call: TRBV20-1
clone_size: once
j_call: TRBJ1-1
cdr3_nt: TGCAGTGCCCAGGGGGACACTGAAGCTTTCTTT
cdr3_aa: CSAQGDTEAFF

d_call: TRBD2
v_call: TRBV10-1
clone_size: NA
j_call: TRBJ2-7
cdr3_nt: TGCGCCAGCACCGGGACTAGCGGTAGCCACGAGCAGTACTTC
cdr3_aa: CASTGTSGSHEQYF

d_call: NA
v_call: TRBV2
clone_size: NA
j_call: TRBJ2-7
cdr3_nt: TGTGCCAGCAGTAAGGAAGCATTGGGCGAGCAGTACTTC
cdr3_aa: CASSKEALGEQYF

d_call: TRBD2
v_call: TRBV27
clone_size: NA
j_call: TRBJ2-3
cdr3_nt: TGTGCCAGCAGTCTCAAAGCGGGAGGGCCAGATACGCAGTATTTT
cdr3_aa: CASSLKAGGPDTQYF

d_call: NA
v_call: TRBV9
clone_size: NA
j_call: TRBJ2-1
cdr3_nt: TGTGCCAGCAGCGTAGTCGGGGGTCCGTCCTACAATGAGCAGTTCTTC
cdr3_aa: CASSVVGGPSYNEQFF

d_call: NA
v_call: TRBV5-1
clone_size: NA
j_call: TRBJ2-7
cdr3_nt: TGCGCCAGCAGCTTGCAGGCCGCCCGCAGGAACGACGAGCAGTACTTC
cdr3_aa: CASSLQAARRNDEQYF

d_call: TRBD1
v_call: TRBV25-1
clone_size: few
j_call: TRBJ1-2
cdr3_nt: TGTGCCAGCAGGGGACAGGCAGATGGCTACACCTTC
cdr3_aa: CASRGQADGYTF

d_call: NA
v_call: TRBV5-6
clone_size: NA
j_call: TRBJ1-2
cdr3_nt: TGTGCCAGCAGCTTGGCCAACGTGCCCAACAGCTACACCTTC
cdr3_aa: CASSLANVPNSYTF

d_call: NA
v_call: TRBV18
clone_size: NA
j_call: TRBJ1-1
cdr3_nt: TGTGCCAGCTCACCGGGAGCAGGCATGAACACTGAAGCTTTCTTT
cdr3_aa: CASSPGAGMNTEAFF

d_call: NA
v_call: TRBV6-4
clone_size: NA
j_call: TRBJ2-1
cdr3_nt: TGTGCCAGCAGTGACATGAGGCAAATACAGTTCTTC
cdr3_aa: CASSDMRQIQFF

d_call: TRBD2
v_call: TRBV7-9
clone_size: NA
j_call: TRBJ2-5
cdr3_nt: TGTGCCAGCAGCCCACCGTGGGCTAGCGGGAGAGGTAGCGAGACCCAGTACTTC
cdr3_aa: CASSPPWASGRGSETQYF

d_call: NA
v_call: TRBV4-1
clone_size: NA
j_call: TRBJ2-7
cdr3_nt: TGCGCCAGCAGCCCATCGACGGGAAGCTCCTACGAGCAGTACTTC
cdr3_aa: CASSPSTGSSYEQYF

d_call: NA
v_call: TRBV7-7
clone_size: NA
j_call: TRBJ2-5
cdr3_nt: TGTGCCAGCAGCTTAGGAAGCCGTCGGGCGGGGCTACAAGAGACCCAGTACTTC
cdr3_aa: CASSLGSRRAGLQETQYF

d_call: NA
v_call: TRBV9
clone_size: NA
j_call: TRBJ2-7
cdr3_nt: TGTGCCAGCAGCGTAGACGCGGGTACCTACGAGCAGTACTTC
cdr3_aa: CASSVDAGTYEQYF

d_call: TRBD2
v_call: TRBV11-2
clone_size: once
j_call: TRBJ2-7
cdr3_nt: TGTGCCAGCAGCTTATCGGGACTAGCGGCTTACGAGCAGTACTTC
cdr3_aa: CASSLSGLAAYEQYF

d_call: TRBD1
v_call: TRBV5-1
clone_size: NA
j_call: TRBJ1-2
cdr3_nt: TGCGCCAGCAGCTTGGCCCAGGGACAGGGCTATGGCTACACCTTC
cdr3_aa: CASSLAQGQGYGYTF

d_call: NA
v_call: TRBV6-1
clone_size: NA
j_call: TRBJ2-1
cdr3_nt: TGTGCCAGCGGTCGGGACTCCTACAATGAGCAGTTCTTC
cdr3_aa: CASGRDSYNEQFF

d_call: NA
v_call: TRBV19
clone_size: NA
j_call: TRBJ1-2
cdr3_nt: TGTGCCAGTAGTATACGGAGTTATGGCTACACCTTC
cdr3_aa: CASSIRSYGYTF

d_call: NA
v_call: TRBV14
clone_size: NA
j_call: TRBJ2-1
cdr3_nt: TGTGCCAGCAGCCAAGCGGGCTACAATGAGCAGTTCTTC
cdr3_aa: CASSQAGYNEQFF

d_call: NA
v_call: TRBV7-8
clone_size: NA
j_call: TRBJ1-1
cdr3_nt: TGTGCCAGCAGCCCCCGGTGGCAGGGGAGGAACACTGAAGCTTTCTTT
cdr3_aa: CASSPRWQGRNTEAFF

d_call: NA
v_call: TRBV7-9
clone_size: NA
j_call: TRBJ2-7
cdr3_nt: TGTGCCAGCAGCTTAGGACAGGCGTTCTCCTACGAGCAGTACTTC
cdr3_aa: CASSLGQAFSYEQYF

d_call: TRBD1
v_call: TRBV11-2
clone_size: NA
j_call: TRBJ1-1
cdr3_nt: TGTGCCAGCACCCCGGACAGGGGGCCCAACACTGAAGCTTTCTTT
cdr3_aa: CASTPDRGPNTEAFF

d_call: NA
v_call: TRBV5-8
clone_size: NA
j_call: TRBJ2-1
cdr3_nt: TGTGCCAGCAGCTCTGGCAGCGAGAATGAGCAGTTCTTC
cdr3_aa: CASSSGSENEQFF

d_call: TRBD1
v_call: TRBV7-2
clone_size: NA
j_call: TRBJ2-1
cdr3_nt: TGTGCCAGCAGCTTGGACAGGGGCGTGAATGAGCAGTTCTTC
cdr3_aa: CASSLDRGVNEQFF

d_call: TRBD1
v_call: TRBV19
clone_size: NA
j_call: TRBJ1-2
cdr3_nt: TGTGCCAGTAACACGGGACAGGGGGAAGGCTACACCTTC
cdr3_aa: CASNTGQGEGYTF

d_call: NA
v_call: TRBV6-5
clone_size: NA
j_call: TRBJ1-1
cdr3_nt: TGTGCCAGTAGAAAGAGAGCCGACAATGAAGCTTTCTTT
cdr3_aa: CASRKRADNEAFF

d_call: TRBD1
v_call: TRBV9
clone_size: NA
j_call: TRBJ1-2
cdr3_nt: TGTGCCAGCAGGGGAGAGGGACAGGGCCCCAGAAGTGCTGGCTACACCTTC
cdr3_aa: CASRGEGQGPRSAGYTF

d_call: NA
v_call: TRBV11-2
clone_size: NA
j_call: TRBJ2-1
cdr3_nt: TGTGCCAGCAGCTTAGGGACTGGCTACAATGAGCAGTTCTTC
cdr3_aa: CASSLGTGYNEQFF